These 26 T cell receptor beta chains were all obtained from the same sample, sequenced in a study of T cells in Graves' hyperthyroidism and ophthalmopathy. Using RNA transcripts as the source, TCR beta CDR3 regions were amplified. TCR CDR3 regions were first amplified by RT-PCR with HTBI primers. TCRdb independently ran MiXCR on the multiplex PCR reads; one entry per CDR3 protein. Found here are over 650,000 distinct CDR3 sequences, less than 45% of them singletons; the top ten hold about 7.2%. The sequenced sample was peripheral blood or thyroid tissue (not recorded which). The receptors were gathered from an adult man with Graves' disease, either hyperthyroidism or ophthalmopathy (not recorded which).

The chain is built from TRBV7-9 and TRBJ1-2, with D possibly being TRBD1 (5 bases). Germline CDR1 is SEHNR and CDR2 is FQNEAQ (reference sequence). This CDR3 contains 16 residues. The V end was cut by 5 bases, the J end by 0 bases, with 16 bases between. The CDR3 bases are TGTGCCAGCAGCCCAACCTGGGGGGGGGCTAACTATGGCTACACCTTC. This codes for CASSPTWGGANYGYTF.

This clonotype was seen only a few times. The rearrangement uses TRBV7-9 and TRBJ2-2, with 7 bases matching TRBD1. The CDR3 length is 15 residues. Germline V CDR1 and CDR2: SEHNR, FQNEAQ (reference sequence). The trim removed 5 bases at V and 3 bases at J, leaving 6 bases unmatched. In DNA, the CDR3 is TGTGCCAGCAGCCCGCCCGGGACAGACACCGGGGAGCTGTTTTTT. Translating gives CASSPPGTDTGELFF.

The V call is TRBV11-2, the J call TRBJ2-1; the D gene could be TRBD1 or TRBD2 (5 bases each). The CDR3 has 14 amino acids. CDR1 and CDR2 from the germline V gene are SGHAT and FQNNGV. Trimming took off 5 bases at V and 4 bases at J, with 12 bases between the two ends. This chain's CDR3 is CASSNRDQYNEQFF. CDR3 DNA: TGTGCCAGCAGCAACCGGGACCAGTACAATGAGCAGTTCTTC. The complete variable domain, with remaining parts taken from reference TRBV11-2 and TRBJ2-1, reads EAGVAQSPRYKIIEKRQSVAFWCNPISGHATLYWYQQILGQGPKLLIQFQNNGVVDDSQLPKDRFSAERLKGVDSTLKIQPAKLEDSAVYLCASSNRDQYNEQFFGPGTRLTVL.

This chain links TRBV7-2 with TRBJ2-2, with TRBD2 identical over 8 bases. This CDR3 has 16 amino acids. V was pared by 2 bases and J by 1 base, with 3 bases of the junction left unmatched. The germline gives CDR1 SGHTA, CDR2 FQGNSA. In DNA, the CDR3 is TGTGCCAGCAGCTTAAATCGGGGGGGGAACACCGGGGAGCTGTTTTTT. It yields the protein CASSLNRGGNTGELFF.

This clonotype was detected once. Here the CDR3 reads CASSFSGQQGIGKLFF. The CDR3 bases are TGTGCCAGCAGCTTCTCGGGACAACAAGGGATAGGAAAACTGTTTTTT. The rearrangement joins TRBV7-3 to TRBJ1-4; D is perhaps TRBD1 (6 bases). V was cut by 3 bases and J by 10 bases, with 21 bases left in between. This CDR3 contains 16 residues. Germline CDR1 and CDR2: SGHTA and FQGTGA.

This clonotype was counted only a few times. J is TRBJ1-2 and V is TRBV6-5; D perhaps matches TRBD1 (6 bases). The CDR3 is 12 amino acids. V lost 3 bases, J lost 8 bases, and 10 bases lay in between. In germline, CDR1 is MNHEY, CDR2 SVGAGI. CDR3 in amino acids: CASSYMGTGYTF. CDR3 DNA: TGTGCCAGCAGTTATATGGGGACAGGCTACACCTTC.

In DNA, the CDR3 is TGTGCCACCAGCAGAGATGGGAAAAGTGGCTACACCATATATTTT. Its protein is CATSRDGKSGYTIYF. The genes are TRBV15 and TRBJ1-3, with D unclear. Germline CDR1 is LNHNV and CDR2 is YYDKDF (reference sequence). The CDR3 loop spans 15 amino acids. The V gene lost 0 bases and the J gene lost 8 bases, with 14 bases spanning the gap.

This clonotype was observed a few times. V is TRBV10-3 and J is TRBJ1-2; D ambiguous. Germline V gives CDR1 ENHRY, CDR2 SYGVKD. The CDR3 contains 13 residues. V was clipped by 10 bases and J by 4 bases, with 16 bases between them. Written as DNA, the CDR3 is TGTGCCAGCACTGACCCGAAGGGCTATGGCTACACCTTC. It codes for CASTDPKGYGYTF.

J is TRBJ2-7 and V is TRBV20-1; 10 bases are shared with TRBD2. Per germline, CDR1 DFQATT and CDR2 SNEGSKA (reference sequence). The CDR3 totals 14 residues. Trimming took 3 bases from V and 5 from J; bases not matched to a gene: 7. This CDR3 is CSASPLGTSDEQYF. CDR3 coding DNA: TGCAGTGCTAGTCCCCTCGGGACTAGCGACGAGCAGTACTTC.

V usage is TRBV11-2 and J usage is TRBJ2-2, with 9 nucleotides matching TRBD2. V dropped 3 bases and J dropped 7; count of bases not matched to a gene: 6. Germline CDR1 and CDR2: SGHAT and FQNNGV. This CDR3 has 15 residues. The CDR3 here is CASSFRTSADGELFF. The CDR3 nucleotides read TGTGCCAGCAGCTTCCGGACTAGCGCGGACGGGGAGCTGTTTTTT.

This clonotype appeared a few times. The chain has TRBV29-1 and TRBJ2-7, with D uncertain. Germline V CDR1 and CDR2: SQVTM, ANQGSEA. This CDR3 has 11 residues. The V and J ends lost 4 bases and 0 bases respectively, with 4 bases between them. This chain's CDR3 is CSVGRSYEQYF. The CDR3 DNA is TGCAGCGTTGGCCGCTCCTACGAGCAGTACTTC.

A note on this clonotype: A read error may be the cause here, since a much bigger clone is one base away. The chain couples TRBV16 to TRBJ1-6; 10 nucleotides match TRBD1. Germline CDR1 KGHSY, CDR2 FQNENV. The CDR3 extends over 17 amino acids. With 3 bases clipped from V and 10 bases from J, the junction kept 12 bases outside the gene matches. CDR3 nucleotides: TGTGCCAGCAGCCACGGGACAGGGGAAGGGTTACGATCACCCCTCCACTTT. Encoded protein: CASSHGTGEGLRSPLHF.

The chain has TRBV15 and TRBJ2-5; D perhaps matches TRBD2 (5 bases). CDR3 length: 15 amino acids. Germline V gene sequence: CDR1 LNHNV, CDR2 YYDKDF (reference sequence). V was cut by 3 bases and J by 1 base, with 12 bases left in between. The CDR3 sequence is CATSSFRRGQETQYF. CDR3 coding DNA: TGTGCCACCAGCAGTTTCCGTCGGGGCCAAGAGACCCAGTACTTC.

Note on this clonotype: Given a much more abundant clone one base away, this may be a read error. The rearrangement links TRBV2 to TRBJ2-5; either TRBD1 or TRBD2 may fit D (7 bases each). CDR3 size: 14 residues. Germline V gives CDR1 SNHLY, CDR2 FYNNEI. CDR3: CAGSGSGGEETQYF. In DNA form, the CDR3 reads TGTGCCGGCAGTGGGTCAGGGGGGGAAGAGACCCAGTACTTC.

In regard to this clonotype: A much more abundant neighbour one base away suggests this may be a read error. The rearrangement joins TRBV29-1 to TRBJ1-4, with TRBD1 as a possible D gene (5 bases). Trimming removed 2 bases at V and 10 bases at J, with 20 bases between. Germline assignment: CDR1 SQVTM and CDR2 ANQGSEA. This CDR3 has 15 residues. The CDR3: CSVESLRGSRGKLFF. CDR3 DNA sequence: TGCAGCGTTGAAAGCCTTAGGGGATCGCGGGGAAAACTGTTTTTT.

The genes are TRBV19 and TRBJ2-5; D is possibly TRBD1 (5 bases). This CDR3 spans 14 amino acids. The germline V and J ends were trimmed by 5 bases and 1 base, with 11 bases remaining between them. Germline V CDR1 and CDR2: LNHDA, SQIVND (reference sequence). The CDR3 region is CASSPRTLQETQYF. The CDR3, as DNA: TGTGCCAGTAGTCCCCGGACACTCCAAGAGACCCAGTACTTC.

The rearrangement links TRBV10-3 to TRBJ2-7; a possible D gene is TRBD1 (6 bases). V lost 6 bases to trimming and J lost 3 bases, with 18 bases between them. The V gene's germline CDR1 is ENHRY and CDR2 SYGVKD. This CDR3 is 15 amino acids long. CDR3 DNA sequence: TGTGCCATCAGCTCCCAGCAACAGGGTGGCTACGAGCAGTACTTC. Translation: CAISSQQQGGYEQYF.

Regarding this clonotype: Given a much more abundant clone one base away, this may be a read error. The J gene is TRBJ1-1, the V gene TRBV12-3 or TRBV12-4; 9 nucleotides align to TRBD1. The CDR3 totals 14 residues. After removal of 6 bases from V and 6 bases from J, the junction contained 8 bases not matched to a gene. CDR3 in amino acids: CASSRGQGGAEAFF. The CDR3 DNA is TGTGCCAGCAGCCGGGGACAGGGAGGAGCTGAAGCTTTCTTT.

This clonotype was seen only a few times. CDR3: CASSSINRDYGYTF. CDR3 nucleotides: TGTGCCAGCAGCTCCATTAACAGGGACTATGGCTACACCTTC. The chain is built from TRBV7-9 and TRBJ1-2, with D maybe TRBD1 (6 bases). The CDR3 spans 14 residues. The ends were cut back, 4 bases at V and 3 bases at J, with 12 bases in the middle. Germline lookup yields CDR1 SEHNR and CDR2 FQNEAQ (reference sequence).

At least ten counts were recorded for this clonotype. The V gene is TRBV29-1, the J gene TRBJ2-7, with D possibly matching TRBD2 (5 bases). V was shortened by 2 bases and J by 1 base, with 9 bases between the two germline ends. The germline gives CDR1 SQVTM, CDR2 ANQGSEA. This CDR3 spans 13 amino acids. The CDR3 loop reads CSVERSGSYEQYF. The CDR3 bases are TGCAGCGTTGAACGATCGGGATCCTACGAGCAGTACTTC.

The chain employs TRBV7-9 and TRBJ2-3; 7 bases are shared with TRBD2. V was clipped by 4 bases and J by 2 bases; unmatched bases: 3. Germline loops: CDR1 SEHNR, CDR2 FQNEAQ (reference sequence). This CDR3 is built from 14 residues. CDR3 nucleotides: TGTGCCAGCAGCTCGGGACTAAACACAGATACGCAGTATTTT. Translating gives CASSSGLNTDTQYF.

This clonotype was seen a few times. V is TRBV30 and J is TRBJ2-5; 8 nucleotides align to TRBD1. Germline-derived CDR1 and CDR2 are GTSNPN and SVGIG (reference sequence). The CDR3 totals 13 residues. V was clipped by 2 bases and J by 11 bases; unmatched bases: 10. The DNA for the CDR3 is TGTGCCTGGAGTCATAACCACAGGGGGGAGCAGTACTTC. This codes for CAWSHNHRGEQYF.

Comments on this clonotype: With a much larger clone just one base away, this may be a read error. The genes are TRBV29-1 and TRBJ1-5; 10 bases match TRBD1. The CDR3 sequence is 14 residues long. Germline CDR1 reads SQVTM; CDR2 reads ANQGSEA. Unmatched junction bases numbered 5, after V lost 6 bases and J lost 3 bases. The DNA of the CDR3 is TGCAGCGTCTTCGGACAGGGGGACAATCAGCCCCAGCATTTT. Translating gives CSVFGQGDNQPQHF. Filled out from reference TRBV29-1 and TRBJ1-5, the complete variable domain reads SAVISQKPSRDICQRGTSLTIQCQVDSQVTMMFWYRQQPGQSLTLIATANQGSEATYESGFVIDKFPISRPNLTFSTLTVSNMSPEDSSIYLCSVFGQGDNQPQHFGDGTRLSIL.

Turning to this clonotype: Since the CDR3 does not end with the conserved phenylalanine or tryptophan, this likely comes from a read error. The DNA is left out, because the CDR3 cannot be placed on it with certainty; the CDR3 is given as TCRdb lists it. This chain joins TRBV12-3 or TRBV12-4 and TRBJ1-4. Inclusive of both ends, the CDR3 amounts to 9 amino acids. CDR3 residues: CASSPRAGY.

This clonotype has a count of ten or more. The chain joins TRBV7-2 to TRBJ2-5, with D perhaps TRBD2 (5 bases). V was trimmed by 3 bases and J by 2 bases, leaving 7 bases between them. This CDR3 contains 13 residues. The V gene's germline CDR1 is SGHTA and CDR2 FQGNSA. The CDR3 loop reads CASSFEGQETQYF. Written as DNA, the CDR3 is TGTGCCAGCAGCTTTGAGGGTCAAGAGACCCAGTACTTC. Full variable domain (remainder filled in from reference TRBV7-2 and TRBJ2-5): GAGVSQSPSNKVTEKGKDVELRCDPISGHTALYWYRQSLGQGLEFLIYFQGNSAPDKSGLPSDRFSAERTGGSVSTLTIQRTQQEDSAVYLCASSFEGQETQYFGPGTRLLVL.

The chain uses TRBV2 and TRBJ2-7; 8 bases map to TRBD1. Germline CDR1 reads SNHLY; CDR2 reads FYNNEI. Losses at the gene ends were 5 bases for V and 3 bases for J; bases not matched to a gene: 6. The CDR3 is 14 residues long. The CDR3, as DNA: TGTGCCAGCAGTTCCGGGACAGGCTTCTACGAGCAGTACTTC. The encoded protein is CASSSGTGFYEQYF.